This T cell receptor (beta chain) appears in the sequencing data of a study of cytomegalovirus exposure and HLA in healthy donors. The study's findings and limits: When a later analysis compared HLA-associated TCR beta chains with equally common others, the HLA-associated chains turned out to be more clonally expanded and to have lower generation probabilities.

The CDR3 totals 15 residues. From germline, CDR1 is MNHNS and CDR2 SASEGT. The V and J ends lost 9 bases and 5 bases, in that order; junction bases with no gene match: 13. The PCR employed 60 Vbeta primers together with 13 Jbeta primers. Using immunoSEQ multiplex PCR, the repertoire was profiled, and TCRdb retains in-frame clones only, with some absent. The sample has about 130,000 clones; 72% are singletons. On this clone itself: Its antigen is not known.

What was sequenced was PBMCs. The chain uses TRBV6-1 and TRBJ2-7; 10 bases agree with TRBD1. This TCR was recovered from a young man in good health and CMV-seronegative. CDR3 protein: CASQRTGTGDDEQYF. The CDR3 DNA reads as TGTGCCAGTCAAAGAACCGGGACAGGGGACGACGAGCAGTACTTC.